This T cell receptor beta chain was retrieved from a study of control samples from healthy donors and cancer patients. This clone showed up just once. Germline V CDR1 and CDR2: LGHDT, YNNKEL (reference sequence). The ends lost 1 base at V and 5 bases at J; junction bases unmatched: 5. The CDR3 is 16 residues long. Libraries were prepared by immunoSEQ multiplex PCR; TCRdb keeps only in-frame clonotypes and omits some of them. The table shows about 25,000 clones, with 70% to 90% occurring only once. Sequencing was carried out using PBMCs. The sequence derives from a woman aged 55-70 years with head and neck cancer. This chain joins TRBV3-1 (or the pseudogene TRBV3-2) and TRBJ1-4; 9 bases agree with TRBD1. In nucleotides, the CDR3 is TGTGCCAGCAGCCAAGGTGGGACAGGGAGAAATGAAAAACTGTTTTTT. This sequence encodes CASSQGGTGRNEKLFF.